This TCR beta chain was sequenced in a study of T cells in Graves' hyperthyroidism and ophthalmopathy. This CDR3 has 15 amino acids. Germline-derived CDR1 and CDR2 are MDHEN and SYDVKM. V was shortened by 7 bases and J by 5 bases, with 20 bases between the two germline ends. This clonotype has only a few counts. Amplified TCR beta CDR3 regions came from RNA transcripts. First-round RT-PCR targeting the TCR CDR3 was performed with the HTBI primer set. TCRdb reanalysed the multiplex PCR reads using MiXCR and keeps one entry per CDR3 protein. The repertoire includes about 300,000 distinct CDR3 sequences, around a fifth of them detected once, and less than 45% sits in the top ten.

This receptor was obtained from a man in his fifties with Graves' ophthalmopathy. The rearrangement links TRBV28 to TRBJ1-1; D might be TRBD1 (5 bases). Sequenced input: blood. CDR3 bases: TGTGCCAGCATAAATAAGGGGATCTTATGGACTGAAGCTTTCTTT. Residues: CASINKGILWTEAFF. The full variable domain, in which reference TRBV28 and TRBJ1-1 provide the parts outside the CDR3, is DVKVTQSSRYLVKRTGEKVFLECVQDMDHENMFWYRQDPGLGLRLIYFSYDVKMKEKGDIPEGYSVSREKKERFSLILESASTNQTSMYLCASINKGILWTEAFFGQGTRLTVV.